The sequence of this T cell receptor beta chain was determined in a study of neurological immune-mediated disorders. This clonotype was seen at least ten times. As for the cDNA, it was generated by 5'RACE with 10-nucleotide random UMIs. Over 160 million TCR-beta sequences from 15-18 subjects were obtained in each sequencing run. TCRdb called the 5' RACE reads again in MiXCR, with one record for every CDR3 protein. The sample comprises 54,000 or so distinct CDR3 sequences, roughly 3.5% of which are singletons, and approximately 3.4% rests with the top ten. This sequence was found in a woman in her 30s with multiple sclerosis. Sequencing was done on a sample of PBMCs.

The CDR3 here is CASSLSPSQGTEAFF. CDR3 DNA: TGCGCCAGCAGCTTGTCTCCTTCCCAGGGGACTGAAGCTTTCTTT. The chain joins TRBV5-1 to TRBJ1-1; the D gene is possibly TRBD1 (6 bases). Trimming left V 1 base short and J 5 bases short, with 15 bases between. The CDR3 is made up of 15 amino acids. Per germline, CDR1 SGHRS and CDR2 YFSETQ.